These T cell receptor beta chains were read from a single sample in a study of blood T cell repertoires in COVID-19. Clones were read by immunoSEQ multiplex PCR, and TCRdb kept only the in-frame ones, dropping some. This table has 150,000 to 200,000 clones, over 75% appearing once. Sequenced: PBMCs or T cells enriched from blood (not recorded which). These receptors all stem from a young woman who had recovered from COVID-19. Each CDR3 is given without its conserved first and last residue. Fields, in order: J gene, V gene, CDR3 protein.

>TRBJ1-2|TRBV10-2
ASSDPPLEGAYGYT
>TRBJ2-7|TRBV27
ATADRVMEQY
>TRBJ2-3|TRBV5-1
ASSPQPGLAADTQY
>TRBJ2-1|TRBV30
AWSTIAGGPRELI
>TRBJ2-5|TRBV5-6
ASSRRQGTAQY
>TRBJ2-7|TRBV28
ASRVTGGRGDREQY
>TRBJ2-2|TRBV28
ASRKDRGSTGELF
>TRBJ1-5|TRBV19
ASSTRQLSNQPQH
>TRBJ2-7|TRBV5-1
ASSLSERRYEQY
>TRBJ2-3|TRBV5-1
ASSLGGLTSTDTQY
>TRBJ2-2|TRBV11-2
ASSPRVLDSQNTGELF
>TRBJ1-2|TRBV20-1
SAMSGYT
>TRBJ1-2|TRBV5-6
ASSSTRWNYGYT
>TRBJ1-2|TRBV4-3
ASSPRFQDSYGYT
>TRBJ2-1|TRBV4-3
ASSQGTDAYNEQF
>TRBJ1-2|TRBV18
ASSPHAETGAYT
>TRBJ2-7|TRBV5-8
ASSPSRDREQY
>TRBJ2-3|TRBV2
ASSTTSGGTSTDTQY
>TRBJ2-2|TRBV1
TSSQEWGLGRNTGELF
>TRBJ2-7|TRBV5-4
ASSWDSITYEQY
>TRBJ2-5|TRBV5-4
ASSLRTGPQETQY
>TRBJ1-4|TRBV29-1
SVEVTDSRLF
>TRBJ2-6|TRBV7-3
ASSIKSGANVLT
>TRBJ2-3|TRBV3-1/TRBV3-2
ASSHLGQGPTDTQY
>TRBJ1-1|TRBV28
ASSGGLNTEAF
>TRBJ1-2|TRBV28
ASSLVEGGVEGYT
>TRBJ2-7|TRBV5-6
ASSLSSGGYEQY
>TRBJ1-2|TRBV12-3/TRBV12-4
ASSLVQPGGYT
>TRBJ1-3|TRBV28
ASVGPYSGNTIY
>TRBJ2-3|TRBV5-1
ASSQGQRTDTQY
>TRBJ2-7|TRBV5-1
ASSLATSGGTMEPYEQY
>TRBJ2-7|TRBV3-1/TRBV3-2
ASSQEQADCEGRDPAYEQY